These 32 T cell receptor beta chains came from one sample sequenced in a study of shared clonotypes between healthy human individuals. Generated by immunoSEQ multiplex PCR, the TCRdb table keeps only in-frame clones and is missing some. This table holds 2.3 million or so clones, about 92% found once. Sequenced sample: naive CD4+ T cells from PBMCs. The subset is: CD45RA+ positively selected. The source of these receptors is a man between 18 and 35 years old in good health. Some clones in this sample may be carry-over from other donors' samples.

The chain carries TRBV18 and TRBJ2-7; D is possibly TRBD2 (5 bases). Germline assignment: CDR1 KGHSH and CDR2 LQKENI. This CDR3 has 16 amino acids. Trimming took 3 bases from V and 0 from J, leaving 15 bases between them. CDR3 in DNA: TGTGCCAGCTCACCCCCCTCGCGGGCCTCCTCCTACGAGCAGTACTTC. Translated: CASSPPSRASSYEQYF.

The CDR3 sequence: CASQRTGIGYEQYF. The CDR3 nucleotides are TGTGCCAGCCAAAGGACAGGGATCGGGTACGAGCAGTACTTC. J is TRBJ2-7 and V is TRBV6-6; 8 nucleotides line up with TRBD1. This CDR3 region has 14 residues. The germline V gene encodes CDR1 MNHNY and CDR2 SVGAGI (reference sequence). V trimming: 8 bases; J trimming: 4 bases; junction bases outside the gene matches: 10.

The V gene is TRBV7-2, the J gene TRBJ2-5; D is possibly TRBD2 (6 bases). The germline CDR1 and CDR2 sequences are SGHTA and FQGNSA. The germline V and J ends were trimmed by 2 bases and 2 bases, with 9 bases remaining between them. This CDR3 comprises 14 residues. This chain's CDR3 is CASSLWGGQETQYF. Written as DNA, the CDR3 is TGTGCCAGCAGCTTATGGGGAGGACAAGAGACCCAGTACTTC.

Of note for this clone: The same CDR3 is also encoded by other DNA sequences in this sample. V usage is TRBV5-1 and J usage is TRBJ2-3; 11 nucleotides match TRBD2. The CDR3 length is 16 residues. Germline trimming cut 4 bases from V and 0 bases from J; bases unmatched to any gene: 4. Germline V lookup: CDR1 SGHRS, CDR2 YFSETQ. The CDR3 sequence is CASSPRTSGSTDTQYF. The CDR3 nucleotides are TGCGCCAGCAGCCCAAGGACTAGCGGGAGCACAGATACGCAGTATTTT.

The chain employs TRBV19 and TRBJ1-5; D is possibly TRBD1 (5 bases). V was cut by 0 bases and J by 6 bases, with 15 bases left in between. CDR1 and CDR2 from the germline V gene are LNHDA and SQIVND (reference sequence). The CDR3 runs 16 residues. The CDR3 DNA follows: TGTGCCAGTAGTATAGATATCGGCAGGGTCGGTCAGCCCCAGCATTTT. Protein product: CASSIDIGRVGQPQHF.

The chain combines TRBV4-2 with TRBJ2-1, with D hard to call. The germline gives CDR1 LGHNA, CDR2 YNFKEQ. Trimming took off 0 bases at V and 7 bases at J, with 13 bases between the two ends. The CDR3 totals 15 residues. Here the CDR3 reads CASSQDPVVLNEQFF. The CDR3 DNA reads TGTGCCAGCAGCCAAGATCCCGTCGTGTTGAATGAGCAGTTCTTC.

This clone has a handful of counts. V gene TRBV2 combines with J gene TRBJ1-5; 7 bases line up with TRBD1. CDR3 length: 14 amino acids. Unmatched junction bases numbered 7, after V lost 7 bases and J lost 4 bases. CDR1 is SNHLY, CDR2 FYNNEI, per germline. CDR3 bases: TGTGCCAGCAATTACGGGGACAGAAATCAGCCCCAGCATTTT. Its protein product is CASNYGDRNQPQHF.

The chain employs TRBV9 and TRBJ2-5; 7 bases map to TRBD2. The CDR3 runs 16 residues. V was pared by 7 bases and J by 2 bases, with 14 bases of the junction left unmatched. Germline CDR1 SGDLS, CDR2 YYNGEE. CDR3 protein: CASGPGAGAAQETQYF. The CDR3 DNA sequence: TGTGCCAGCGGCCCGGGTGCGGGAGCGGCTCAAGAGACCCAGTACTTC.

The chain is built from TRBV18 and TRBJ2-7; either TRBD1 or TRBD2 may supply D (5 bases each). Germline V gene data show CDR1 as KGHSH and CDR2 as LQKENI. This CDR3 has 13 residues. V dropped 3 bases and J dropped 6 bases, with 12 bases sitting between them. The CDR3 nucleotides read TGTGCCAGCTCACCTGGGACCGCGCCCGAGCAGTACTTC. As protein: CASSPGTAPEQYF.

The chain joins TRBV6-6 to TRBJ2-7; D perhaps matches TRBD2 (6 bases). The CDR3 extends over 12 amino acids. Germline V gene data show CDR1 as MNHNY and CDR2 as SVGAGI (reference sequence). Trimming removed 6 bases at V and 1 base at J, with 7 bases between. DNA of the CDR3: TGTGCCAGCAGCGGGACTTCCTACGAGCAGTACTTC. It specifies CASSGTSYEQYF.

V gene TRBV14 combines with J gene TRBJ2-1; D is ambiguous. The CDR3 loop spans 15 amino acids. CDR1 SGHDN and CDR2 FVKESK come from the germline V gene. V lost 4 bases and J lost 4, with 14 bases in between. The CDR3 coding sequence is TGTGCCAGCAGCCGCAACATTCAGACTTACAATGAGCAGTTCTTC. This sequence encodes CASSRNIQTYNEQFF.

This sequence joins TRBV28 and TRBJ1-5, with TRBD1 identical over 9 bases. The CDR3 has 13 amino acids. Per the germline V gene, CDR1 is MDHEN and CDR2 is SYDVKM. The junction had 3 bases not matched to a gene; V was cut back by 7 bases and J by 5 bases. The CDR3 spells CASTGQGHQPQHF. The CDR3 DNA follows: TGTGCCAGCACCGGACAGGGGCATCAGCCCCAGCATTTT. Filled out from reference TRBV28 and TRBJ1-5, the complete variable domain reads DVKVTQSSRYLVKRTGEKVFLECVQDMDHENMFWYRQDPGLGLRLIYFSYDVKMKEKGDIPEGYSVSREKKERFSLILESASTNQTSMYLCASTGQGHQPQHFGDGTRLSIL.

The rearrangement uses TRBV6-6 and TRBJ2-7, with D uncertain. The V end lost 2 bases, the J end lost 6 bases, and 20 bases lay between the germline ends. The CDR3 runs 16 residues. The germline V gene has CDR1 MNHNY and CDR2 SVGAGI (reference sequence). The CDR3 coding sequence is TGTGCCAGCAGTTACGCCACCACGGAACGGTCCCGCGAGCAGTACTTC. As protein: CASSYATTERSREQYF.

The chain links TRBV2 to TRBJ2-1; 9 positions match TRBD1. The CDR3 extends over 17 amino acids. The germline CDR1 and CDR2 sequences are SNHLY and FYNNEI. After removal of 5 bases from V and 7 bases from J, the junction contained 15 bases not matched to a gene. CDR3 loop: CASSWDRALIQVNEQFF. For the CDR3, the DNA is TGTGCCAGCAGTTGGGACAGGGCCCTTATACAAGTGAATGAGCAGTTCTTC.

In DNA, the CDR3 is TGTGCCAGCACCTTATTTGACAGGGACAATGAAAAACTGTTTTTT. The encoded protein is CASTLFDRDNEKLFF. V gene TRBV5-6 combines with J gene TRBJ1-4; 7 nucleotides align to TRBD1. The CDR3 loop spans 15 amino acids. CDR1 and CDR2 (germline): SGHDT, YYEEEE. The junction had 10 bases not matched to a gene; V was cut back by 6 bases and J by 5 bases.

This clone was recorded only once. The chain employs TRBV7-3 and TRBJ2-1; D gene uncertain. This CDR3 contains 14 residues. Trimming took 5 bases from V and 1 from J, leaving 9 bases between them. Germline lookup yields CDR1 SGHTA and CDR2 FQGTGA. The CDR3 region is CASSVGSSYNEQFF. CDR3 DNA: TGTGCCAGCAGCGTCGGGTCTTCCTACAATGAGCAGTTCTTC.

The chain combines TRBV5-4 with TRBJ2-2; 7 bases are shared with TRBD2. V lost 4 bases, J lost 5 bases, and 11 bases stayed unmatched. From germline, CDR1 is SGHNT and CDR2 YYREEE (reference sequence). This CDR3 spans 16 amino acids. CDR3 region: CASSLATGGRTGELFF. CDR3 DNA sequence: TGTGCCAGCAGCCTGGCCACGGGAGGTCGGACCGGGGAGCTGTTTTTT.

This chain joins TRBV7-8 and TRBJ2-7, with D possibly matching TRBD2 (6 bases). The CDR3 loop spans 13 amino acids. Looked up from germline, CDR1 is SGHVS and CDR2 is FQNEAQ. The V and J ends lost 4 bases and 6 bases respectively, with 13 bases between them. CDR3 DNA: TGTGCCAGCAGCTCCGGGACTTACCGCGAGCAGTACTTC. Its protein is CASSSGTYREQYF.

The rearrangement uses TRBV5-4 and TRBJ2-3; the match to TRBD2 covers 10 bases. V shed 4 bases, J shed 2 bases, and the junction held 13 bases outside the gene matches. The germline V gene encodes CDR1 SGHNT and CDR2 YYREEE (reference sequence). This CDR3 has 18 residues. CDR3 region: CASSPRRVAGGPTDTQYF. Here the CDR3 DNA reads TGTGCCAGCAGCCCCCGTCGTGTAGCGGGAGGCCCCACAGATACGCAGTATTTT.

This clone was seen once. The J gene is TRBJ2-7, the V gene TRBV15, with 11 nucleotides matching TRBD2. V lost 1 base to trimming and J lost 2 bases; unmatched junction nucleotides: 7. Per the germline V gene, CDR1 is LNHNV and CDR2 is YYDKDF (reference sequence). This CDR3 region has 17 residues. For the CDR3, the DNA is TGTGCCACCAGCAGAGCCCGACTACTAGCGGGGGCCTACGAGCAGTACTTC. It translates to CATSRARLLAGAYEQYF.

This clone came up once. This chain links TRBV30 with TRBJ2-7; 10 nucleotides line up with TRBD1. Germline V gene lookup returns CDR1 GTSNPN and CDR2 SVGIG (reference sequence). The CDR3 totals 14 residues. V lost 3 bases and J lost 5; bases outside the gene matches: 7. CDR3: CAWSRDRGVHEQYF. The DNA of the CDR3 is TGTGCCTGGAGCCGGGACAGGGGAGTGCACGAGCAGTACTTC.

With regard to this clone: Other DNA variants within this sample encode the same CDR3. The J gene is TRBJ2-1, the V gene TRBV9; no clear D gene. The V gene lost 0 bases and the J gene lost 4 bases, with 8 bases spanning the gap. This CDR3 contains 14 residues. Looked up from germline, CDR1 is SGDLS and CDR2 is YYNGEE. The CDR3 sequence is CASSVGQGYNEQFF. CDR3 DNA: TGTGCCAGCAGCGTAGGGCAAGGTTACAATGAGCAGTTCTTC.

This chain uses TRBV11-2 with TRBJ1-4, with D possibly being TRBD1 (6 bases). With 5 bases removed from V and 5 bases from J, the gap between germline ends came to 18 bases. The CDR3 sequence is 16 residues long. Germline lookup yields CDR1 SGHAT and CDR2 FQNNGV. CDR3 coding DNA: TGTGCCAGCAGCCGCGGAAACAGGGATTTGAATGAAAAACTGTTTTTT. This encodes CASSRGNRDLNEKLFF.

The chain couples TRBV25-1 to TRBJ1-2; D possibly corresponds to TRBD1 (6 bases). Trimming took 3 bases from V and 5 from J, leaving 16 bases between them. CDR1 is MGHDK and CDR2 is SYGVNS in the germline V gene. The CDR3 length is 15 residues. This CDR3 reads CASSESGSGDYGYTF. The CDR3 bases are TGTGCCAGCAGTGAGAGTGGGTCAGGGGATTATGGCTACACCTTC.

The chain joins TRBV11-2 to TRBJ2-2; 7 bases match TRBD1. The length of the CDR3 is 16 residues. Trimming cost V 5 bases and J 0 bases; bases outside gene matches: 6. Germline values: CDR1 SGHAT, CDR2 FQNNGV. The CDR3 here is CASSPTGTANTGELFF. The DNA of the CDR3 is TGTGCCAGCAGCCCAACCGGGACAGCGAACACCGGGGAGCTGTTTTTT.

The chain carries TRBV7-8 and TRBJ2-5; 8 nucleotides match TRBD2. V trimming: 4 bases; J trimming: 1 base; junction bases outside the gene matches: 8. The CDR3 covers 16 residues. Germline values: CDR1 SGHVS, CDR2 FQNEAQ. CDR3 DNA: TGTGCCAGCAGCTCTCCGGGACTAGGGGCCCAAGAGACCCAGTACTTC. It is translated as CASSSPGLGAQETQYF.

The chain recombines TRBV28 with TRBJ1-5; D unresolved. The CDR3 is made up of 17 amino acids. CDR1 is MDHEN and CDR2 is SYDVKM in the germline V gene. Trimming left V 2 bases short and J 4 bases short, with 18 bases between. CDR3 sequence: CASSLPFTLKRNQPQHF. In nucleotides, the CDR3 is TGTGCCAGCAGTTTACCTTTTACCCTCAAGCGAAATCAGCCCCAGCATTTT.

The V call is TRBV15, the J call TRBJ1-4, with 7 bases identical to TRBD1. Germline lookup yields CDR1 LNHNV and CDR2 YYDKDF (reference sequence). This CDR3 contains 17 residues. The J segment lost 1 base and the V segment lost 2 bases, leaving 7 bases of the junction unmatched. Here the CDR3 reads CATSRLAGGRTNEKLFF. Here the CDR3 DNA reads TGTGCCACCAGCAGATTGGCAGGGGGGCGAACTAATGAAAAACTGTTTTTT. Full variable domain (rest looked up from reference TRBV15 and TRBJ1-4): DAMVIQNPRYQVTQFGKPVTLSCSQTLNHNVMYWYQQKSSQAPKLLFHYYDKDFNNEADTPDNFQSRRPNTSFCFLDIRSPGLGDTAMYLCATSRLAGGRTNEKLFFGSGTQLSVL.

CDR3 sequence (DNA): TGCGCCAGCAGGCCGGCCAGGTGGGCCAATTACAATGAGCAGTTCTTC. It codes for CASRPARWANYNEQFF. The V call is TRBV5-1, the J call TRBJ2-1; D unclear. Germline V gene sequence: CDR1 SGHRS, CDR2 YFSETQ. V dropped 5 bases and J dropped 4 bases, with 19 bases sitting between them. The CDR3 is made up of 16 amino acids.

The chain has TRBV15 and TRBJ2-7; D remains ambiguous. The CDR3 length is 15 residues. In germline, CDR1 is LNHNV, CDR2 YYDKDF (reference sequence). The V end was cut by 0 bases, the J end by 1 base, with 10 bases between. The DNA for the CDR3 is TGTGCCACCAGCAGAGATTTGGCACTTTCCTACGAGCAGTACTTC. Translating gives CATSRDLALSYEQYF.

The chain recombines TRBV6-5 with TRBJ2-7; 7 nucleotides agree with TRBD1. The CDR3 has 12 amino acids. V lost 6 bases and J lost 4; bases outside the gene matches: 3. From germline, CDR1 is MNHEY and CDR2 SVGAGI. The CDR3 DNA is TGTGCCAGCAGATCGGGACAGTACGAGCAGTACTTC. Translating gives CASRSGQYEQYF.

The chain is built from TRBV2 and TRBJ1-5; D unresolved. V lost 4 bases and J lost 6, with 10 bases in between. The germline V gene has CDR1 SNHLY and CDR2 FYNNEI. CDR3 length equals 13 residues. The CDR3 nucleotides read TGTGCCAGCAGTGCCGGGGTGGGTCAGCCCCAGCATTTT. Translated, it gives CASSAGVGQPQHF.